This record looks at one T cell receptor (beta chain) sequence and its context. Its antigen is unknown. Per the original methods: Filtering differed for immunoSEQ, which gave only junction sequences without quality scores. Method: immunoSEQ multiplex PCR; TCRdb's copy keeps in-frame clones and lacks some. Clone size and the V and J calls come from that table; the DNA yielded D and trimming. This sample carries 2 million to 3 million clones, more than 85% of them seen once, and the ten largest clones take more than 0.35%. These data are taken from a study of shared clonotypes between healthy human individuals. Points from the study as a whole: Richness estimates generally favored naive over memory subsets.

Healthy and HIV-negative, the adult donors had no recent acute infections or vaccinations. Each donor was a Caucasian adult residing in Nashville, Tennessee. The ends were cut back, 0 bases at V and 0 bases at J, with 13 bases in the middle. CDR1 and CDR2 from the germline V gene are SGHRS and YFSETQ. CDR3 length: 16 residues. This chain uses TRBV5-1 with TRBJ2-7, with D possibly being TRBD2 (6 bases). The specimen was naive CD4+ T cells from PBMCs. Documented subset: CD45RA+ positively selected. The sequence was collected from a man aged 18 to 29 in good health. Some clones in this sample may be carry-over from other donors' samples. The CDR3 sequence is CASSLGGLAISYEQYF. The DNA of the CDR3 is TGCGCCAGCAGCTTGGGAGGGCTAGCGATCTCCTACGAGCAGTACTTC.